What follows describes a single T cell receptor beta chain. Its matching antigen is unknown. The sample originates from a study of a mutant IDH1 vaccine in newly diagnosed glioma. For the study at large: Once 4-6 weeks had passed after radiotherapy alone, vaccination started, or it started with temozolomide cycles.

The study, taken as a whole, reports: Variations in leading peripheral T cell clonotypes appeared to have no connection with pseudoprogression.

The protocol was immunoSEQ multiplex PCR, while the TCRdb copy is restricted to in-frame clones and leaves out a portion. The table has about 48,000 clones, more than 65% seen once. The time point here: week 35, safety follow-up. In every dose of vaccine, 300 ug of mutant IDH1 20-mer peptide was given alongside topical imiquimod. Each patient was administered eight vaccinations, scheduled in weeks 1, 3, 5, 7, 11, 15, 19 and 23. The origin of this receptor is a man aged 35 to 55 with glioma. The sample consisted of PBMCs, taken from a glioma patient whose treatment included an IDH1 peptide vaccine.

DNA for the CDR3: TGTGCCAGCAGTCCAAACCAGGGAGACGAGCAGTACTTC. Protein: CASSPNQGDEQYF. The chain carries TRBV27 and TRBJ2-7; D possibly matches TRBD1 or TRBD2 (5 bases each). Germline V gives CDR1 MNHEY, CDR2 SMNVEV (reference sequence). The CDR3 covers 13 residues. The ends were cut back, 5 bases at V and 5 bases at J, with 13 bases in the middle.